The next 6 T cell receptor beta chains were all read from a single sample in a study of blood T cell repertoires in COVID-19. The data were produced by immunoSEQ multiplex PCR, yet TCRdb's version contains in-frame clones alone and is incomplete. The sample includes around 380,000 clones, roughly 80% of them seen just once. What was sequenced was peripheral blood. Receptors were obtained from a human donor with acute or convalescent COVID-19. The donor label of this sample is uncertain.

The chain has TRBV6-2 or TRBV6-3 and TRBJ1-6; D remains unclear. The CDR3 sequence is 18 residues long. Germline V CDR1 and CDR2: MNHEY, SVGEGT. Trimming took 2 bases from V and 0 from J, leaving 14 bases between them. The CDR3 nucleotides are TGTGCCAGCAGTTACGGAGGCAGGATCCTCTCCTATAATTCACCCCTCCACTTT. It is translated as CASSYGGRILSYNSPLHF.

The rearrangement uses TRBV2 and TRBJ2-2; 7 positions agree with TRBD2. Germline V gene sequence: CDR1 SNHLY, CDR2 FYNNEI. Trimming cost V 2 bases and J 3 bases; bases outside gene matches: 3. This CDR3 spans 15 amino acids. As DNA, the CDR3 is TGTGCCAGCAGTGAAATGGGAGGGGACACCGGGGAGCTGTTTTTT. Residues: CASSEMGGDTGELFF.

The rearrangement links TRBV30 to TRBJ2-2; possible D gene TRBD1, 6 bases. V lost 4 bases and J lost 4, with 16 bases in between. The germline V gene has CDR1 GTSNPN and CDR2 SVGIG (reference sequence). There are 15 residues in the CDR3. The CDR3 is CAWTEWTAGTGELFF. The CDR3 DNA follows: TGTGCCTGGACCGAGTGGACAGCCGGCACCGGGGAGCTGTTTTTT.

CDR3: CASSSPGLAGGPGTDTQYF. For the CDR3, the DNA is TGTGCCAGCAGTTCCCCGGGACTAGCGGGAGGGCCTGGGACAGATACGCAGTATTTT. The V and J genes are TRBV27 and TRBJ2-3, with 16 bases fitting TRBD2. J lost 3 bases, V lost 4 bases, and 10 bases had no gene match. The V gene's germline CDR1 is MNHEY and CDR2 SMNVEV (reference sequence). The CDR3 is made up of 19 amino acids.

The chain has TRBV6-2 or TRBV6-3 and TRBJ1-6, with D perhaps matching TRBD1 (6 bases). Germline V gives CDR1 MNHEY, CDR2 SVGEGT. The CDR3 runs to 13 residues. The V end lost 6 bases, the J end lost 9 bases, and 12 bases lay between the germline ends. CDR3 coding DNA: TGTGCCAGCAGCCCGACAGGAGTTTCACCCCTCCACTTT. Its protein product is CASSPTGVSPLHF.

The chain is built from TRBV29-1 and TRBJ2-1; 9 nucleotides align to TRBD2. The ends lost 5 bases at V and 6 bases at J; junction bases unmatched: 8. The CDR3 has 14 residues. From germline, CDR1 is SQVTM and CDR2 ANQGSEA. CDR3 in amino acids: CSVRAGGQGNEQFF. In DNA, the CDR3 is TGCAGCGTTCGCGCGGGGGGGCAAGGCAATGAGCAGTTCTTC.